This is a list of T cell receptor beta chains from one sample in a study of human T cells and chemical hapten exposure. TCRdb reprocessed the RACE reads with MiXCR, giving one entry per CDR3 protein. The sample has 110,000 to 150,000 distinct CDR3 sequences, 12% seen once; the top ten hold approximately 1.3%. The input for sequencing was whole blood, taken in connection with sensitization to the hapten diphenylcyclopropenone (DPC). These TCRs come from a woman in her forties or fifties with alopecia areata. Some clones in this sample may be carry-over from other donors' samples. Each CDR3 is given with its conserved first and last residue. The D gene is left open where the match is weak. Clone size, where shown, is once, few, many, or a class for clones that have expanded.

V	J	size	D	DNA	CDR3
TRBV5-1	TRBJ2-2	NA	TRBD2	TGCGCCAGCAGCGTCGGACTAGCGTCGAACACCGGGGAGCTGTTTTTT	CASSVGLASNTGELFF
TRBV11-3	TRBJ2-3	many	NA	TGTGCCAGCGGACCACCTGGGGATACGCAGTATTTT	CASGPPGDTQYF
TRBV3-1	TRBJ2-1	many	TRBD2	TGTGCCAGCAGCCAAGGGCTAGCGGTTGGTGAGCAGTTCTTC	CASSQGLAVGEQFF
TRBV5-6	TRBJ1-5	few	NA	TGTGCCAGCAGCTTGAAGCAGGGCCATCAGCCCCAGCATTTT	CASSLKQGHQPQHF
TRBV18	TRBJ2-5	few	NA	TGTGCCAGCTCACGCGAGGCCGAGACCCAGTACTTC	CASSREAETQYF
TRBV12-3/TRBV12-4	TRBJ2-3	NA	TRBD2	TGTGCCAGCAGTTTAGCGCAGGGAGGATGGGGAGGGCGTACAGATACGCAGTATTTT	CASSLAQGGWGGRTDTQYF
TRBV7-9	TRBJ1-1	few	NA	TGTGCCAGCAGCTCGGCAGGGAGGGGGGCGGCTGAAGCTTTCTTT	CASSSAGRGAAEAFF
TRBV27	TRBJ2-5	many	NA	TGTGCCAGCAGTTTGCGGCGACAGGTCCAAGAGACCCAGTACTTC	CASSLRRQVQETQYF
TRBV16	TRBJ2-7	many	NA	TGTGCCAGCAGCCAAACTGCCCCCCCTACGAATCAGTACTTC	CASSQTAPPTNQYF
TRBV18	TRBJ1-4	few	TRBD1	TGTGCCAGCTCACCGACAGGGACGCCTGAAAAACTGTTTTTT	CASSPTGTPEKLFF
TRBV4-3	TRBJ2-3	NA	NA	TGCGCCAGCAGCCGAAGGGAGACAGATACGCAGTATTTT	CASSRRETDTQYF
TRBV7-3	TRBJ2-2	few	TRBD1	TGTGCCAGCAGCTTTGACGCCGGGACAGCGAACACCGGGGAGCTGTTTTTT	CASSFDAGTANTGELFF
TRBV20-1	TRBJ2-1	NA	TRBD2	TGCAGTGCGCCCGGGACTAGCGGGTACTACAATGAGCAGTTCTTC	CSAPGTSGYYNEQFF
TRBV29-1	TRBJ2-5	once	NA	TGCAGCGTTGAACGGCAGGTTGAGACCCAGTACTTC	CSVERQVETQYF
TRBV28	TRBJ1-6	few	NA	TGTGCCAGCAGTTCGCCAGGCTCTCCCCTCCACTTT	CASSSPGSPLHF
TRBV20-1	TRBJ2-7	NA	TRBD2	TGCAGTGCTAAACGACTAGCGGGAGGGCCGGAAGAGCAGTACTTC	CSAKRLAGGPEEQYF
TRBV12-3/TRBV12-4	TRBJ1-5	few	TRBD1	TGTGCCAGCAGCCCAACAGGGGATGGCAATCAGCCCCAGCATTTT	CASSPTGDGNQPQHF
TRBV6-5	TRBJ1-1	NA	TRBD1	TGTGCCAGCAGTTACCGTGGACAGGTAACCATGAACACTGAAGCTTTCTTT	CASSYRGQVTMNTEAFF
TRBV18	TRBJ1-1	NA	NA	TGTGCCAGCTCACCACCGGGGGGGGTGAACACTGAAGCTTTCTTT	CASSPPGGVNTEAFF
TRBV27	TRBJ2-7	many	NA	TGTGCCAGCAGTTTCGGGGACGGGAAGACCTACGAGCAGTACTTC	CASSFGDGKTYEQYF
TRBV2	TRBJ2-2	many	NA	TGTGCCAGCAGGCTGAACACCGGGGAGCTGTTTTTT	CASRLNTGELFF
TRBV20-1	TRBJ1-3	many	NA	TGCAGTGCTCGAAAGGCTGGGATCTCTGGAAACACCATATATTTT	CSARKAGISGNTIYF
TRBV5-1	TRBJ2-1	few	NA	TGCGCCAGCAGCGGGGGAGCTGAGCAGTTCTTC	CASSGGAEQFF